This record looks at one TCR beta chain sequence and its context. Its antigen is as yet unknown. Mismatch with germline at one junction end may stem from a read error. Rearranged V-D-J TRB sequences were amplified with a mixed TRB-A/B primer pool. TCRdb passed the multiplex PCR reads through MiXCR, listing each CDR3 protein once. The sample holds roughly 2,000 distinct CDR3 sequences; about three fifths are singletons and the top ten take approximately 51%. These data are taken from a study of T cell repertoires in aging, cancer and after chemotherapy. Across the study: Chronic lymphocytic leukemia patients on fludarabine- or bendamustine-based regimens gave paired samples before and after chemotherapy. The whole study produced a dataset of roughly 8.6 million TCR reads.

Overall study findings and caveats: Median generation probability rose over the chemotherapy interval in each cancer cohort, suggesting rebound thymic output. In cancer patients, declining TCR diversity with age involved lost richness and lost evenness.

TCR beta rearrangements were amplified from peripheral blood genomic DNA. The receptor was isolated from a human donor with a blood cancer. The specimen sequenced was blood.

CDR3 in DNA: TGTGCCAGCAGTGACTCGGCAGGGGCAAGCAATGAGCAGTTCTTC. Translation: CASSDSAGASNEQFF. The chain couples TRBV6-5 to TRBJ2-1; tentatively, D is TRBD1 (6 bases). This CDR3 has 15 residues. Germline V gives CDR1 MNHEY, CDR2 SVGAGI.